The clone carrying this T cell receptor (beta chain) was seen once. At the DNA level, this CDR3 is encoded by other sequences in the same sample as well. Repertoires were generated with immunoSEQ multiplex PCR, while TCRdb's copy carries only in-frame clones and drops some. The sample has roughly 2.1 million clones, around 93% seen once. Naive CD8 cells comprised CD45RO-negative, CCR7-positively selected cells, excluding terminally differentiated effector memory CD45RA+ cells. This specimen belongs to a study of shared clonotypes between healthy human individuals. The CDR3 has 13 residues. The J segment lost 4 bases and the V segment lost 5 bases, leaving 3 bases of the junction unmatched. Per the germline V gene, CDR1 is MDHEN and CDR2 is SYDVKM.

The sample was naive CD8+ T cells from PBMCs. The chain has TRBV28 and TRBJ1-2, with 8 bases that match TRBD1. This receptor was identified in a man between 18 and 35 years old in good health. Some clones in this sample may be carry-over from other donors' samples. CDR3 sequence: CASSPTGGYGYTF. CDR3 DNA: TGTGCCAGCAGTCCCACAGGGGGCTATGGCTACACCTTC.